A single sample is the source of the 28 T cell receptor beta chains below, sequenced in a study of PD-L1 blockade in urothelial cancer. Sequenced by immunoSEQ multiplex PCR; TCRdb stores in-frame clones only, minus some. The sample has tens of thousands of clones; almost 85% are singletons. The sample here was PBMCs, taken around atezolizumab (anti-PD-L1) treatment. The receptors come from a man aged 65-85 years with urothelial cancer.

This clone was detected only a few times. The chain joins TRBV5-1 to TRBJ2-3, with 8 bases lining up with TRBD2. This CDR3 spans 18 amino acids. V was pared by 4 bases and J by 0 bases, with 13 bases of the junction left unmatched. Germline CDR1 and CDR2: SGHRS and YFSETQ. The CDR3 nucleotides are TGCGCCAGCAGCCGCGGGGGGTACGTCCTCTCTAGCACAGATACGCAGTATTTT. The encoded protein is CASSRGGYVLSSTDTQYF.

This chain uses TRBV19 with TRBJ1-4; 7 nucleotides agree with TRBD1. V lost 1 base, J lost 5 bases, and 4 bases stayed unmatched. From germline, CDR1 is LNHDA and CDR2 SQIVND (reference sequence). The CDR3 spans 15 residues. This CDR3 reads CASSIGGQMNEKLFF. CDR3 nucleotides: TGTGCCAGTAGTATAGGGGGACAGATGAATGAAAAACTGTTTTTT.

The rearrangement links TRBV7-2 to TRBJ2-7; D uncertain. The CDR3 is 14 amino acids. With 5 bases removed from V and 0 bases from J, the gap between germline ends came to 11 bases. CDR1 and CDR2 from the germline V gene are SGHTA and FQGNSA. CDR3: CASSTSTGSYEQYF. CDR3 DNA: TGTGCCAGCAGCACCTCGACGGGCTCCTACGAGCAGTACTTC. The whole variable domain, remainder taken from reference TRBV7-2 and TRBJ2-7, is GAGVSQSPSNKVTEKGKDVELRCDPISGHTALYWYRQSLGQGLEFLIYFQGNSAPDKSGLPSDRFSAERTGGSVSTLTIQRTQQEDSAVYLCASSTSTGSYEQYFGPGTRLTVT.

The genes are TRBV6-1 and TRBJ2-3; 9 nucleotides match TRBD1. Germline values: CDR1 MNHNS, CDR2 SASEGT. The CDR3 is 17 amino acids. V was clipped by 4 bases and J by 0 bases; unmatched bases: 8. This chain's CDR3 is CASSGRDRATSTDTQYF. Written as DNA, the CDR3 is TGTGCCAGCAGTGGCCGGGACAGGGCGACCAGCACAGATACGCAGTATTTT.

The genes are TRBV5-8 and TRBJ2-2, with TRBD2 matching 7 bases. The CDR3 loop spans 15 amino acids. The V segment lost 6 bases and the J segment 2 bases; nucleotides outside the gene matches: 7. From germline, CDR1 is SGHTS and CDR2 YDEGEE. The chain's CDR3 is CASTSGGINTGELFF. CDR3 nucleotides: TGTGCCAGCACCTCGGGGGGAATCAACACCGGGGAGCTGTTTTTT.

The sample holds one count of this clone. The gene calls are TRBV28 and TRBJ2-4; D remains ambiguous. Germline CDR1 is MDHEN and CDR2 is SYDVKM. This CDR3 has 12 amino acids. V was clipped by 6 bases and J by 5 bases, with 8 bases between them. The CDR3 DNA reads as TGTGCCAGCAGGACTGGCCAAAACATTCAGTACTTC. This sequence encodes CASRTGQNIQYF.

This sequence joins TRBV5-1 and TRBJ1-1, with 7 bases aligning to TRBD1. Germline-derived CDR1 and CDR2 are SGHRS and YFSETQ. The J segment lost 7 bases and the V segment lost 1 base, leaving 1 base of the junction unmatched. The CDR3 extends over 12 amino acids. This CDR3 reads CASSLTGVEAFF. CDR3 DNA sequence: TGCGCCAGCAGCTTGACAGGGGTTGAAGCTTTCTTT.

This clone was seen a few times. The V call is TRBV28, the J call TRBJ2-3; maybe TRBD2 (5 bases). Germline V CDR1 and CDR2: MDHEN, SYDVKM. The V end lost 3 bases, the J end lost 1 base, and 5 bases lay between the germline ends. CDR3 length: 13 amino acids. CDR3 sequence: CASSFSGTDTQYF. The DNA for the CDR3 is TGTGCCAGCAGTTTTAGCGGCACAGATACGCAGTATTTT.

The chain carries TRBV7-2 and TRBJ2-1; 12 nucleotides align to TRBD1. Per the germline V gene, CDR1 is SGHTA and CDR2 is FQGNSA. V trimming: 5 bases; J trimming: 9 bases; junction bases outside the gene matches: 11. This CDR3 spans 16 amino acids. The CDR3: CASSPGTGGEQTEQFF. CDR3 DNA sequence: TGTGCCAGCAGCCCTGGGACAGGGGGCGAACAAACTGAGCAGTTCTTC.

The rearrangement uses TRBV27 and TRBJ1-5, with 7 bases fitting TRBD1. The CDR3 length is 14 residues. V shed 6 bases and J 3 bases; nucleotides not matched to a gene: 5. Germline assignment: CDR1 MNHEY and CDR2 SMNVEV (reference sequence). CDR3 nucleotide sequence: TGTGCCAGCAGCTTGACAGGGTTCAATCAGCCCCAGCATTTT. Translating it yields CASSLTGFNQPQHF.

The J gene is TRBJ1-4, the V gene TRBV19; 10 positions agree with TRBD1. Germline loops: CDR1 LNHDA, CDR2 SQIVND (reference sequence). The V gene end was trimmed by 6 bases and the J gene end by 0 bases; junction bases not matched to a gene: 7. The CDR3 spans 17 residues. The CDR3 bases are TGTGCCAGTAGCGTGGACAGGGGGTACGCAACTAATGAAAAACTGTTTTTT. Its translation: CASSVDRGYATNEKLFF.

The gene calls are TRBV18 and TRBJ2-5; 7 nucleotides match TRBD2. Trimming at V came to 1 base and at J to 3 bases, leaving 2 bases not matched to a gene. This CDR3 is built from 14 residues. Germline lookup yields CDR1 KGHSH and CDR2 LQKENI. CDR3 nucleotide sequence: TGTGCCAGCTCACCACGGACTAGGGAAGAGACCCAGTACTTC. It codes for CASSPRTREETQYF.

The chain uses TRBV5-1 and TRBJ2-2, with 7 bases lining up with TRBD1. J lost 4 bases, V lost 2 bases, and 5 bases had no gene match. Germline lookup yields CDR1 SGHRS and CDR2 YFSETQ. The CDR3 length is 15 residues. In DNA, the CDR3 is TGCGCCAGCAGCTTCCGGACAGGCGGCACCGGGGAGCTGTTTTTT. Translating gives CASSFRTGGTGELFF.

The chain uses TRBV6-1 and TRBJ1-1; 7 bases are shared with TRBD1. The CDR3 has 14 amino acids. CDR1 MNHNS and CDR2 SASEGT come from the germline V gene. The V gene end was trimmed by 4 bases and the J gene end by 4 bases; junction bases not matched to a gene: 6. The DNA for the CDR3 is TGTGCCAGCAGTGTCAGCAGGGGGAGCACTGAAGCTTTCTTT. This encodes CASSVSRGSTEAFF.

The chain recombines TRBV5-6 with TRBJ2-5, with 7 bases matching TRBD1. The CDR3 has 14 residues. Germline V CDR1 and CDR2: SGHDT, YYEEEE. The trim removed 3 bases at V and 5 bases at J, leaving 7 bases unmatched. The CDR3 loop reads CASSSTGILETQYF. For the CDR3, the DNA is TGTGCCAGCAGCTCGACAGGGATATTGGAGACCCAGTACTTC.

The chain is built from TRBV6-1 and TRBJ1-1; 7 positions match TRBD1. The CDR3 extends over 17 amino acids. The germline V gene encodes CDR1 MNHNS and CDR2 SASEGT. Trimming removed 2 bases from V and 0 bases from J; junction bases left unmatched: 9. The CDR3 protein is CASSEWLGGLMNTEAFF. The CDR3 DNA reads TGTGCCAGCAGTGAATGGTTAGGGGGCTTGATGAACACTGAAGCTTTCTTT.

This clone was seen only a few times. The chain recombines TRBV19 with TRBJ2-5; maybe TRBD1 (7 bases). The germline V and J ends were trimmed by 9 bases and 4 bases, with 18 bases remaining between them. This CDR3 contains 14 residues. Germline V lookup: CDR1 LNHDA, CDR2 SQIVND (reference sequence). The DNA for the CDR3 is TGTGCCAGCGGAGGGGGCGCGGGTAGAGAGACCCAGTACTTC. Its translation is CASGGGAGRETQYF.

This sequence joins TRBV28 and TRBJ2-3, with 12 nucleotides matching TRBD2. The germline V gene has CDR1 MDHEN and CDR2 SYDVKM. Unmatched junction bases numbered 15, after V lost 5 bases and J lost 3 bases. The CDR3 covers 19 residues. CDR3 coding DNA: TGTGCCAGCAGTCTACCGTTGCTAGCGGGAGGGGAGGGGACAGATACGCAGTATTTT. Encoded protein: CASSLPLLAGGEGTDTQYF.

The rearrangement uses TRBV4-1 and TRBJ2-3; D remains unclear. The germline V gene has CDR1 MGHRA and CDR2 YSYEKL. The CDR3 contains 15 residues. V was trimmed by 3 bases and J by 0 bases, leaving 10 bases between them. The CDR3 here is CASSQRTSSTDTQYF. The CDR3, as DNA: TGCGCCAGCAGCCAGAGAACGTCTAGCACAGATACGCAGTATTTT.

The V call is TRBV2, the J call TRBJ2-7, with D possibly matching TRBD2 (6 bases). Germline V lookup: CDR1 SNHLY, CDR2 FYNNEI. V shed 2 bases and J shed 3 bases, with 11 bases lying between them. The CDR3 has 14 amino acids. CDR3 sequence: CASSEPRRGYEQYF. Written as DNA, the CDR3 is TGTGCCAGCAGTGAACCTCGGCGGGGCTACGAGCAGTACTTC.

CDR3 DNA sequence: TGCAGCGTTTGGGACACCAACTATGGCTACACCTTC. Its translation: CSVWDTNYGYTF. This chain links TRBV29-1 with TRBJ1-2; tentatively, D is TRBD1 (6 bases). Trimming pared 5 bases from V and 2 bases from J, leaving 9 bases between. The CDR3 has 12 residues. Germline CDR1 SQVTM, CDR2 ANQGSEA. Full variable domain (missing parts from reference TRBV29-1 and TRBJ1-2): SAVISQKPSRDICQRGTSLTIQCQVDSQVTMMFWYRQQPGQSLTLIATANQGSEATYESGFVIDKFPISRPNLTFSTLTVSNMSPEDSSIYLCSVWDTNYGYTFGSGTRLTVV.

V and J are TRBV9 and TRBJ2-7; D perhaps matches TRBD1 (6 bases). This CDR3 has 14 amino acids. The germline CDR1 and CDR2 sequences are SGDLS and YYNGEE. The V gene lost 4 bases and the J gene lost 0 bases, with 11 bases spanning the gap. This chain's CDR3 is CASSPTDSSYEQYF. CDR3 nucleotide sequence: TGTGCCAGCAGCCCCACGGACAGCTCCTACGAGCAGTACTTC.

The chain is built from TRBV30 and TRBJ2-2; possible D gene TRBD1, 5 bases. Trimming took off 3 bases at V and 5 bases at J, with 10 bases between the two ends. Germline CDR1 is GTSNPN and CDR2 is SVGIG (reference sequence). The CDR3 sequence is 13 residues long. The CDR3 DNA reads TGTGCCTGGAGGCTGAAGGGGACCGGGGAGCTGTTTTTT. Its protein is CAWRLKGTGELFF.

This chain connects TRBV4-1 to TRBJ1-1, with D possibly being TRBD1 (5 bases). V was cut by 0 bases and J by 4 bases, with 12 bases left in between. CDR3 length: 15 amino acids. From germline, CDR1 is MGHRA and CDR2 YSYEKL. The CDR3 loop is CASSQDFVGGTEAFF. CDR3 in DNA: TGCGCCAGCAGCCAAGATTTCGTGGGGGGCACTGAAGCTTTCTTT.

The V gene is TRBV7-2, the J gene TRBJ2-5; D gene ambiguous. The CDR3 totals 15 residues. The V end lost 0 bases, the J end lost 2 bases, and 10 bases lay between the germline ends. Germline CDR1 SGHTA, CDR2 FQGNSA. CDR3 sequence: CASSLAWAKQETQYF. CDR3 nucleotides: TGTGCCAGCAGCTTAGCTTGGGCGAAACAAGAGACCCAGTACTTC.

V and J are TRBV5-1 and TRBJ1-3, with unresolved D. Between the trimmed V and J ends, which lost 4 bases and 2 bases, there was a span of 19 bases. Germline V gene lookup returns CDR1 SGHRS and CDR2 YFSETQ. The CDR3 covers 17 residues. The CDR3 DNA follows: TGCGCCAGCAGCCTGAACCCCCTGGGCTCGGCTGGAAACACCATATATTTT. Translating it yields CASSLNPLGSAGNTIYF. The full variable domain, with the rest looked up from reference TRBV5-1 and TRBJ1-3, is KAGVTQTPRYLIKTRGQQVTLSCSPISGHRSVSWYQQTPGQGLQFLFEYFSETQRNKGNFPGRFSGRQFSNSRSEMNVSTLELGDSALYLCASSLNPLGSAGNTIYFGEGSWLTVV.

V usage is TRBV4-1 and J usage is TRBJ2-1; 12 nucleotides line up with TRBD1. The junction had 1 base not matched to a gene; V was cut back by 0 bases and J by 7 bases. CDR3 length equals 15 residues. The germline CDR1 and CDR2 sequences are MGHRA and YSYEKL. CDR3 amino acids: CASSQEGQGANEQFF. The CDR3 nucleotides are TGCGCCAGCAGCCAAGAGGGACAGGGGGCAAATGAGCAGTTCTTC.

This clone was seen only a few times. The chain uses TRBV19 and TRBJ2-5; the match to TRBD2 covers 10 bases. The CDR3 extends over 15 amino acids. V gave up 4 bases and J gave up 3 bases; unmatched junction bases: 5. CDR1 is LNHDA and CDR2 is SQIVND in the germline V gene (reference sequence). The CDR3 region has the DNA TGTGCCAGTAGTAAGGCTAGCGGGAGTGAAGAGACCCAGTACTTC. This gives the protein CASSKASGSEETQYF.